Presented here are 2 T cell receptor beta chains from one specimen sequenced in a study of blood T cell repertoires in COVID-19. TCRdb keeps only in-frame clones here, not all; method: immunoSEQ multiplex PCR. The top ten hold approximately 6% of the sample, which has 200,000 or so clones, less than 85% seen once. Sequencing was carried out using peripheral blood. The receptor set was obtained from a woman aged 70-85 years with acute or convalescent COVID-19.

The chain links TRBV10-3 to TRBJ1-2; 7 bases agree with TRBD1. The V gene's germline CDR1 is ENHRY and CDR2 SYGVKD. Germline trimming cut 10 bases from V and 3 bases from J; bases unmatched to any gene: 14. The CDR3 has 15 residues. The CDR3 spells CATRTHDRADYGYTF. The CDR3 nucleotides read TGTGCCACCCGAACCCATGACAGGGCGGACTATGGCTACACCTTC.

CDR3 sequence: CASSPRSGSSYEQYF. The CDR3 DNA reads TGTGCCAGCAGCCCCCGTAGCGGGAGCTCCTACGAGCAGTACTTC. The chain carries TRBV9 and TRBJ2-7, with 9 bases lining up with TRBD2. Germline V gene data show CDR1 as SGDLS and CDR2 as YYNGEE. CDR3 length: 15 residues. J was trimmed by 0 bases and V by 4 bases; bases with no gene match: 5.